Presented here are 14 T cell receptor beta chains from one specimen sequenced in a study of shared clonotypes between healthy human individuals. Produced via immunoSEQ multiplex PCR; TCRdb's table is partial and in-frame only. The data show 950,000 to 1,300,000 clones, more than 65% seen once. Input material: memory CD4+ T cells sorted from blood. Regarding subset: CD45RA-negative fraction. Every receptor here comes from a man younger than 35 in good health.

The rearrangement joins TRBV28 to TRBJ1-5, with 8 bases matching TRBD1. Germline CDR1 and CDR2: MDHEN and SYDVKM. With 6 bases clipped from V and 5 bases from J, the junction kept 12 bases outside the gene matches. The CDR3 is 16 amino acids. The DNA for the CDR3 is TGTGCCAGCAGGTCAGGGGGCCCGGTAGGATATCAGCCCCAGCATTTT. Translation gives CASRSGGPVGYQPQHF.

The sample holds many counts of this clone. The genes are TRBV19 and TRBJ2-4; D uncertain. The V and J ends lost 3 bases and 3 bases respectively, with 9 bases between them. This CDR3 region has 14 residues. The germline gives CDR1 LNHDA, CDR2 SQIVND (reference sequence). The CDR3 DNA is TGTGCCAGTAGTATCGTGGCAGACAAAAACATTCAGTACTTC. This translates into CASSIVADKNIQYF.

The V call is TRBV18, the J call TRBJ1-3; D gene ambiguous. V was pared by 2 bases and J by 4 bases, with 6 bases between. Germline CDR1 and CDR2: KGHSH and LQKENI. The length of the CDR3 is 13 residues. CDR3 DNA sequence: TGTGCCAGCTCACCAAGTGAGGGAAACACCATATATTTT. It codes for CASSPSEGNTIYF.

This clone was detected once. The chain links TRBV27 to TRBJ2-3; D is uncertain. The CDR3 sequence is 18 residues long. The V end lost 3 bases, the J end lost 0 bases, and 19 bases lay between the germline ends. Germline CDR1 and CDR2: MNHEY and SMNVEV (reference sequence). CDR3 amino acids: CASSFKSGVRYSTDTQYF. DNA for the CDR3: TGTGCCAGCAGTTTTAAGTCTGGGGTCCGCTATAGCACAGATACGCAGTATTTT.

The chain links TRBV19 to TRBJ1-2, with 8 bases lining up with TRBD1. Germline CDR1 reads LNHDA; CDR2 reads SQIVND (reference sequence). This CDR3 is built from 14 residues. V dropped 6 bases and J dropped 2; count of bases not matched to a gene: 5. CDR3 amino acids: CASSPQGANYGYTF. Written as DNA, the CDR3 is TGTGCCAGTAGCCCCCAGGGGGCAAACTATGGCTACACCTTC.

The chain joins TRBV29-1 to TRBJ2-4, with 7 bases fitting TRBD1. The trim removed 1 base at V and 7 bases at J, leaving 7 bases unmatched. CDR3 length equals 14 residues. Germline V gene data show CDR1 as SQVTM and CDR2 as ANQGSEA. CDR3 residues: CSVEASGTANIQYF. CDR3 coding DNA: TGCAGCGTTGAAGCATCCGGGACAGCGAACATTCAGTACTTC.

This clone was detected a few times. J is TRBJ2-7 and V is TRBV11-3; 9 bases are shared with TRBD2. This CDR3 region has 12 residues. The V gene's germline CDR1 is SGHNT and CDR2 YENEEA. Trimming removed 5 bases from V and 8 bases from J; junction bases left unmatched: 4. The CDR3 loop reads CASSPGTSKQYF. In DNA form, the CDR3 reads TGTGCCAGCAGCCCCGGGACTAGCAAGCAGTACTTC.

The gene calls are TRBV18 and TRBJ2-7; 7 nucleotides line up with TRBD1. J was trimmed by 0 bases and V by 4 bases; bases with no gene match: 9. Germline V lookup: CDR1 KGHSH, CDR2 LQKENI. CDR3 length equals 16 residues. The CDR3 DNA sequence: TGTGCCAGCTCACTCCTCCCCGGGACAGACTCCTACGAGCAGTACTTC. Its protein product is CASSLLPGTDSYEQYF.

The V call is TRBV5-4, the J call TRBJ2-3, with D possibly being TRBD1 (5 bases). The length of the CDR3 is 15 residues. Per germline, CDR1 SGHNT and CDR2 YYREEE (reference sequence). Between the trimmed V and J ends, which lost 3 bases and 1 base, there was a span of 12 bases. The CDR3 bases are TGTGCCAGCAGCTCAGCCGTGACAGGCACAGATACGCAGTATTTT. This codes for CASSSAVTGTDTQYF.

The genes are TRBV7-9 and TRBJ2-5, with D possibly matching TRBD2 (5 bases). The CDR3 covers 14 residues. Germline lookup yields CDR1 SEHNR and CDR2 FQNEAQ (reference sequence). Trimming took off 3 bases at V and 3 bases at J, with 11 bases between the two ends. CDR3 sequence: CASSFFGDKETQYF. In DNA, the CDR3 is TGTGCCAGCAGCTTCTTCGGGGATAAAGAGACCCAGTACTTC.

With respect to this clone: Other DNA sequences in the same sample also yield this CDR3. CDR3 nucleotides: TGCGCCAGCAGCCCACAGGGCTATGGCTACACCTTC. Its translation is CASSPQGYGYTF. The chain carries TRBV5-1 and TRBJ1-2, with D possibly TRBD1 on 6 matching bases. The CDR3 is 12 amino acids. V lost 4 bases and J lost 4, with 8 bases in between. Looked up from germline, CDR1 is SGHRS and CDR2 is YFSETQ.

The chain couples TRBV4-1 to TRBJ1-1; 7 nucleotides agree with TRBD1. The CDR3 extends over 15 amino acids. Trimming took 1 base from V and 3 from J; bases not matched to a gene: 5. In germline, CDR1 is MGHRA, CDR2 YSYEKL. The chain's CDR3 is CASSQGQGRDTEAFF. DNA of the CDR3: TGCGCCAGCAGCCAAGGACAGGGACGGGACACTGAAGCTTTCTTT.

The table lists this clone with a few counts. V gene TRBV14 combines with J gene TRBJ1-1, with D hard to call. V dropped 4 bases and J dropped 10 bases, with 25 bases sitting between them. CDR1 and CDR2 from the germline V gene are SGHDN and FVKESK. CDR3 length: 16 amino acids. The chain's CDR3 is CASSPSWAGTAPGAFF. The CDR3 DNA follows: TGTGCCAGCAGCCCAAGTTGGGCTGGCACGGCTCCTGGAGCTTTCTTT.

The chain recombines TRBV7-8 with TRBJ2-2; TRBD1 matches at 9 bases. The CDR3 is made up of 15 amino acids. Germline lookup yields CDR1 SGHVS and CDR2 FQNEAQ. V was pared by 5 bases and J by 4 bases, with 5 bases of the junction left unmatched. This CDR3 reads CASSAGQGSTGELFF. The CDR3 bases are TGTGCCAGCAGCGCGGGACAGGGTTCCACCGGGGAGCTGTTTTTT. Full variable domain (remainder filled in from reference TRBV7-8 and TRBJ2-2): GAGVSQSPRYKVAKRGQDVALRCDPISGHVSLFWYQQALGQGPEFLTYFQNEAQLDKSGLPSDRFFAERPEGSVSTLKIQRTQQEDSAVYLCASSAGQGSTGELFFGEGSRLTVL.